This T cell receptor beta chain was recovered during a study of response to subunit inactivated influenza vaccine. Study-level findings and limits: T cells newly recruited by each seasonal influenza vaccination are few, the authors suggested.

Turning to this clonotype: Its antigen is not known.

Per germline, CDR1 SEHNR and CDR2 FQNEAQ (reference sequence). Trimming cost V 4 bases and J 7 bases; bases outside gene matches: 2. This CDR3 has 12 residues. Each CDR3 protein gets one entry after TCRdb re-called the RT-PCR reads with MiXCR. The sample has fewer than 800,000 distinct CDR3 sequences, more than 15% seen once; the top ten hold more than 9%. This sample comprised PBMCs from blood, obtained roughly 12 days after vaccination. The chain combines TRBV7-9 with TRBJ1-1; 8 bases fit TRBD1. This TCR came from a man aged 50 to 59 who received an inactivated influenza vaccine. The CDR3 DNA follows: TGTGCCAGCAGCTCGACAGGGGATGAAGCTTTCTTT. It specifies CASSSTGDEAFF.